This T cell receptor (beta chain) is drawn from a study of blood T cell repertoires in COVID-19. Study details: Samples came from the United States, Italy and Spain, spanning acute and convalescent COVID-19.

Libraries were prepared by immunoSEQ multiplex PCR; TCRdb keeps only in-frame clonotypes and omits some of them. The sample shows approximately 380,000 clones, around 89% of them seen only once. The V and J ends lost 6 bases and 1 base, in that order; junction bases with no gene match: 2. Germline CDR1 and CDR2: MDHEN and SYDVKM. This CDR3 spans 13 amino acids. The participants were between about 18 and 95 years old and came from some 25 US areas. Participants' own reports of clinical history determined their cohort assignment. Specimen: PBMCs or T cells enriched from blood (not recorded which). The origin of this receptor is a woman between 18 and 30 years old who had recovered from COVID-19. V usage is TRBV28 and J usage is TRBJ1-1; the match to TRBD1 covers 7 bases. CDR3 amino acids: CASSRQGNTEAFF. The CDR3 DNA follows: TGTGCCAGCAGCAGACAGGGGAACACTGAAGCTTTCTTT.